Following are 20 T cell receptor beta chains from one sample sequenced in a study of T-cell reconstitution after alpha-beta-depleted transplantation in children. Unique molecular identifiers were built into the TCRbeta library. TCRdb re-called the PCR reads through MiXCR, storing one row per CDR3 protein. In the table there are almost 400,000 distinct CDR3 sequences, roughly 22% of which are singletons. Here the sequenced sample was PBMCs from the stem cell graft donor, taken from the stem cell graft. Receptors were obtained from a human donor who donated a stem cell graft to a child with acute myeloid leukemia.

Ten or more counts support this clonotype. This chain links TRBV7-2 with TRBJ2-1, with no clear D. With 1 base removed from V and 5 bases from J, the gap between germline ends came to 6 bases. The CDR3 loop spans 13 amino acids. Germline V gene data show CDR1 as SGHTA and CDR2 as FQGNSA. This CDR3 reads CASSLVGNNEQFF. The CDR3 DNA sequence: TGTGCCAGCAGCTTAGTGGGAAACAATGAGCAGTTCTTC.

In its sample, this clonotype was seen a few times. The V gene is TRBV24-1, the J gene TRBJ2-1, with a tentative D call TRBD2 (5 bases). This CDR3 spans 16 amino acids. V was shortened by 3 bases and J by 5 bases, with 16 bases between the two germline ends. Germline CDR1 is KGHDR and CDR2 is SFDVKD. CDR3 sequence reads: CATSDAARGQDNEQFF. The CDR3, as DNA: TGTGCCACCAGTGATGCCGCTCGCGGGCAAGACAATGAGCAGTTCTTC.

CDR3 amino acids: CASSGDRSYGYTF. CDR3 bases: TGTGCCAGCAGTGGGGACAGGAGCTATGGCTACACCTTC. The chain employs TRBV2 and TRBJ1-2; 8 nucleotides agree with TRBD1. Looked up from germline, CDR1 is SNHLY and CDR2 is FYNNEI. The CDR3 is made up of 13 amino acids. With 4 bases clipped from V and 4 bases from J, the junction kept 2 bases outside the gene matches.

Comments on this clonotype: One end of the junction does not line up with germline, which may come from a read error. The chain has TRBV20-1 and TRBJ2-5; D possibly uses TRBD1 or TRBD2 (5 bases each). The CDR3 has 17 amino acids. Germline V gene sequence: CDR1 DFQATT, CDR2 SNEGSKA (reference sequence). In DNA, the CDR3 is TGCTGTGCTAGAGATCTGGGGGTGTGGGCGGGCCAAGAGACCCAGTACTTC. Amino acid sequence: CCARDLGVWAGQETQYF.

The CDR3 region has the DNA TGTGCCAGCAGCGTAGATGAAAAGGAGCAGTTCTTC. Its translation: CASSVDEKEQFF. The V call is TRBV9, the J call TRBJ2-1; D is ambiguous. Trimming cost V 0 bases and J 10 bases, with 8 bases left between them. Germline V gene sequence: CDR1 SGDLS, CDR2 YYNGEE. This CDR3 contains 12 residues.

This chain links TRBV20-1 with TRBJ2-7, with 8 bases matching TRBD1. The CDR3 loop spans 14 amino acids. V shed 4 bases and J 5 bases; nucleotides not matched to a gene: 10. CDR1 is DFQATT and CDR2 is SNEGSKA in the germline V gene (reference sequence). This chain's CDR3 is CSATGQGRTDEQYF. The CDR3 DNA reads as TGCAGTGCTACAGGACAGGGACGCACGGACGAGCAGTACTTC.

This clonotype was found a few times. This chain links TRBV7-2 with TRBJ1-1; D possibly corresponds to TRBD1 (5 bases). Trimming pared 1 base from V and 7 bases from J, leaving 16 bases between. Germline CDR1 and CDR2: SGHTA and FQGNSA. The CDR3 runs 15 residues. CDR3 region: CASSLDRGGGGEAFF. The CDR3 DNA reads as TGTGCCAGCAGCTTAGATCGTGGGGGGGGTGGTGAAGCTTTCTTT.

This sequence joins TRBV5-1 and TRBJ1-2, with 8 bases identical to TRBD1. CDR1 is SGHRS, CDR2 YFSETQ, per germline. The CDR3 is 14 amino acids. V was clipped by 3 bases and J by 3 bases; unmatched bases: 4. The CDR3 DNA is TGCGCCAGCAGCTCCGGGACAGGAGACTATGGCTACACCTTC. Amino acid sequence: CASSSGTGDYGYTF.

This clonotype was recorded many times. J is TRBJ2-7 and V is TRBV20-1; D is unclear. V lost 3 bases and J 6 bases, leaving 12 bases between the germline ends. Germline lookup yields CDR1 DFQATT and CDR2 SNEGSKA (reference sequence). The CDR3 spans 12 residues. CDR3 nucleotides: TGCAGTGCTAGCGCCTACCTCTCCGAGCAGTACTTC. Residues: CSASAYLSEQYF.

DNA for the CDR3: TGTGCCAGCAGAACTACTAGCGGGAGGGCCCTCTACAATGAGCAGTTCTTC. Its protein product is CASRTTSGRALYNEQFF. V gene TRBV28 combines with J gene TRBJ2-1; 13 bases match TRBD2. The CDR3 covers 17 residues. Germline trimming cut 6 bases from V and 3 bases from J; bases unmatched to any gene: 8. Germline CDR1 reads MDHEN; CDR2 reads SYDVKM.

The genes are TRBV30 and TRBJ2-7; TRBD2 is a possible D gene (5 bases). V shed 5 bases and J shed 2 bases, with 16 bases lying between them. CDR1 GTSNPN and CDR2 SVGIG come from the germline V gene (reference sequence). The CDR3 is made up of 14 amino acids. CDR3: CAWDNTGTPYEQYF. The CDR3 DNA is TGTGCCTGGGATAATACGGGAACTCCCTACGAGCAGTACTTC. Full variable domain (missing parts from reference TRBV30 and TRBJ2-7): SQTIHQWPATLVQPVGSPLSLECTVEGTSNPNLYWYRQAAGRGLQLLFYSVGIGQISSEVPQNLSASRPQDRQFILSSKKLLLSDSGFYLCAWDNTGTPYEQYFGPGTRLTVT.

Written as DNA, the CDR3 is TGCGCCAGCAGCTTGGTGCCGTTTGGGGAGCAGTACTTC. Its translation is CASSLVPFGEQYF. V gene TRBV5-1 combines with J gene TRBJ2-7, with D unresolved. CDR1 is SGHRS, CDR2 YFSETQ, per germline. The CDR3 is 13 amino acids. V was pared by 0 bases and J by 7 bases, with 11 bases between.

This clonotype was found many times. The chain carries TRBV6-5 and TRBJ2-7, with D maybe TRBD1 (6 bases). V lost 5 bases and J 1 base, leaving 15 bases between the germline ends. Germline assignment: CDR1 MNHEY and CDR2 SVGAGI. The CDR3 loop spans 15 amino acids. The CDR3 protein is CASSHRDTLSYEQYF. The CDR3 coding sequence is TGTGCCAGCAGTCACCGGGACACCCTTTCCTACGAGCAGTACTTC.

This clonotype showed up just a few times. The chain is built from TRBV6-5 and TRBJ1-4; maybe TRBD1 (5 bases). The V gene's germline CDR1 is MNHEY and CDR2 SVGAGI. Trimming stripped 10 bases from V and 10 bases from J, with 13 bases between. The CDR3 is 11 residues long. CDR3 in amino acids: CATTFQGKLFF. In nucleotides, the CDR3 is TGTGCCACTACCTTCCAGGGAAAACTGTTTTTT.

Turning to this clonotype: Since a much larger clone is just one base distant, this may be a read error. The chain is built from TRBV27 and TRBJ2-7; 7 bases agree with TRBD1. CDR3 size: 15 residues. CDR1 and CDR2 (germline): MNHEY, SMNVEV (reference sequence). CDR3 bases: TGTGCCGGCAGTTTATCGTCAGGACAGGCCTACGAGCAGTACTTC. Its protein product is CAGSLSSGQAYEQYF.

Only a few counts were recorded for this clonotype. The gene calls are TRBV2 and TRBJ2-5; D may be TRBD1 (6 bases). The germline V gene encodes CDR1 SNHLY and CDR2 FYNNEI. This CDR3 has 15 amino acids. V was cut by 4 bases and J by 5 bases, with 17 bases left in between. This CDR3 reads CASSVLQGTAETQYF. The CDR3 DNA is TGTGCCAGCAGTGTTCTACAGGGAACGGCGGAGACCCAGTACTTC.

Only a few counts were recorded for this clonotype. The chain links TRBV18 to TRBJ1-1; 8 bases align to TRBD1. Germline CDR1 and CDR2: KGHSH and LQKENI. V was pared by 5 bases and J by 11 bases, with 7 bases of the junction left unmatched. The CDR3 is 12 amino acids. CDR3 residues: CASSAGGRYAFF. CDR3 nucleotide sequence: TGTGCCAGCTCAGCAGGGGGCAGGTATGCTTTCTTT.

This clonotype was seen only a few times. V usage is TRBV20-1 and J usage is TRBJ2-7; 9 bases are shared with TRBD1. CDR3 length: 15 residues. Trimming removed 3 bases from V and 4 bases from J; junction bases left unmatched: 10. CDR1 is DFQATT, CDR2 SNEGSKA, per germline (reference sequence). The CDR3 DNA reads TGCAGTGCTAGCCATTCCGGGACAGGGACGTACGAGCAGTACTTC. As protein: CSASHSGTGTYEQYF.

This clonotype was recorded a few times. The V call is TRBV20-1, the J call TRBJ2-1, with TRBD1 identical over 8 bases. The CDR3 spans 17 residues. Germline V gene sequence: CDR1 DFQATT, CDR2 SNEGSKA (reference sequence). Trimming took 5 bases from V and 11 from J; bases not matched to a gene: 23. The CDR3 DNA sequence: TGCAGTGCTGTCGACGGCAGGGGGCTTTTGACTAGGAATCAGCAGTTCTTC. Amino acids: CSAVDGRGLLTRNQQFF.

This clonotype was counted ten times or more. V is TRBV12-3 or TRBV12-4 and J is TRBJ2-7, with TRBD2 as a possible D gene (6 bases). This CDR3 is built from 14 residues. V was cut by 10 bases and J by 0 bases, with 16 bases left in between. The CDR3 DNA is TGTGCCATTAGAAAGGAGGGGTCCTCCTACGAGCAGTACTTC. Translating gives CAIRKEGSSYEQYF.